The 2 T cell receptor beta chains listed next were all sequenced from one sample in a study of HIV-infected children after antiretroviral therapy interruption. The TCR library was built from RNA with a 3' RACE protocol and unique molecular identifiers. Using its own MiXCR run on the 3' RACE reads, TCRdb lists one record per CDR3 protein. Altogether some 3,900 distinct CDR3 sequences are present, approximately 5% being singletons, with the ten largest covering around a quarter. Treatment denoted: PENTA 11 planned treatment interruption arm or continuous ART arm. The sample consisted of CD45RO+ CD8+ T cells from PBMCs, pooled from several time points, taken from a donor given antiretroviral therapy, either interrupted or continuous. Specified subset: memory CD8+ CD45RO+ CD45RA- T cells. The receptors here all came from a pool of human donors with HIV.

This clonotype was counted many times. The rearrangement joins TRBV18 to TRBJ1-2; D is uncertain. Germline V gene lookup returns CDR1 KGHSH and CDR2 LQKENI. V gave up 3 bases and J gave up 8 bases, with 16 bases separating them. The CDR3 has 14 residues. The CDR3: CASSPGLAMLGYTF. DNA for the CDR3: TGTGCCAGCTCACCTGGCCTGGCTATGTTGGGCTACACCTTC.

This clonotype is termed medium-sized. J is TRBJ1-2 and V is TRBV5-6; 7 bases match TRBD1. V lost 4 bases, J lost 4 bases, and 4 bases stayed unmatched. The CDR3 covers 13 residues. The germline CDR1 and CDR2 sequences are SGHDT and YYEEEE. The CDR3 here is CASSRDSRYGYTF. Written as DNA, the CDR3 is TGTGCCAGCAGCAGGGACAGCCGCTATGGCTACACCTTC. The whole variable domain, remainder taken from reference TRBV5-6 and TRBJ1-2, is DAGVTQSPTHLIKTRGQQVTLRCSPKSGHDTVSWYQQALGQGPQFIFQYYEEEERQRGNFPDRFSGHQFPNYSSELNVNALLLGDSALYLCASSRDSRYGYTFGSGTRLTVV.